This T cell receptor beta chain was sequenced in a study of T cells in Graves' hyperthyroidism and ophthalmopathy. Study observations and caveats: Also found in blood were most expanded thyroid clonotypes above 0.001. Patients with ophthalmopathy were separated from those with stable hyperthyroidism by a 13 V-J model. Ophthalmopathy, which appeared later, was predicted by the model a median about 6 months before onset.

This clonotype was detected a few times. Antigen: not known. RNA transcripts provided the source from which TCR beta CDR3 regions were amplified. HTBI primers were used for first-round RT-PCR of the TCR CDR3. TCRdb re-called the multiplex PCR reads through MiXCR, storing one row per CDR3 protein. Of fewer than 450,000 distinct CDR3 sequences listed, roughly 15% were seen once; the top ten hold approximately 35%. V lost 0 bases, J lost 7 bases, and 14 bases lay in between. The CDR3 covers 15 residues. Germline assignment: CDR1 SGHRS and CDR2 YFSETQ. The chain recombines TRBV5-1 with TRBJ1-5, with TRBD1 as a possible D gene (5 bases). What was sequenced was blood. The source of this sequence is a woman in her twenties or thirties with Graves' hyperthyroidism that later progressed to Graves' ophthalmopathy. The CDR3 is CASSLEAGLHQPQHF. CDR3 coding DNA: TGCGCCAGCAGCTTGGAGGCAGGGCTGCACCAGCCCCAGCATTTT.